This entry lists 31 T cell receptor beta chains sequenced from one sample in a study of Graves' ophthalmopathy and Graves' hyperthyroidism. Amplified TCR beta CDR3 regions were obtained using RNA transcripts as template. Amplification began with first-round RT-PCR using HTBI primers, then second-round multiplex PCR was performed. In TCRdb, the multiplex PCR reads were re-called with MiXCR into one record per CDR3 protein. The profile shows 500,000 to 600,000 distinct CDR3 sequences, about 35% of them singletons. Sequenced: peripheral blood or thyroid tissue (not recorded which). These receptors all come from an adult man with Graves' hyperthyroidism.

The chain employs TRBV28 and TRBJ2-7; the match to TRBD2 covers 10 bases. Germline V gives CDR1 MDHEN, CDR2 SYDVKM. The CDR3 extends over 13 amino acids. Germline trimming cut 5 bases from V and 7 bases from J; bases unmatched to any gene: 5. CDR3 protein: CASSPAGGWEQYF. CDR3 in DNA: TGTGCCAGCAGTCCAGCGGGAGGGTGGGAGCAGTACTTC. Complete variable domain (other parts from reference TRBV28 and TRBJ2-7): DVKVTQSSRYLVKRTGEKVFLECVQDMDHENMFWYRQDPGLGLRLIYFSYDVKMKEKGDIPEGYSVSREKKERFSLILESASTNQTSMYLCASSPAGGWEQYFGPGTRLTVT.

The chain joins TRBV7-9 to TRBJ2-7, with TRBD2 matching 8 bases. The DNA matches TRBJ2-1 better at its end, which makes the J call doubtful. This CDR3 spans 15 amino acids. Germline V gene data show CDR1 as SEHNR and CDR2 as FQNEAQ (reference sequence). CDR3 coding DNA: TGTGCCAGCAGCGATAGCGGGGATACCTACAATGAGCAGTTCTTC. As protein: CASSDSGDTYNEQFF.

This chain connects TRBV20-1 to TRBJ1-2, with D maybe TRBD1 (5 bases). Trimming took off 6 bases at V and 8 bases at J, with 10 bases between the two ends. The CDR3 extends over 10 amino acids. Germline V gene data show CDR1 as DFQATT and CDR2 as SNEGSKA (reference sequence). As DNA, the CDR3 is TGCAGTGCGGGGGAAGGAGGCTACACCTTC. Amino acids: CSAGEGGYTF.

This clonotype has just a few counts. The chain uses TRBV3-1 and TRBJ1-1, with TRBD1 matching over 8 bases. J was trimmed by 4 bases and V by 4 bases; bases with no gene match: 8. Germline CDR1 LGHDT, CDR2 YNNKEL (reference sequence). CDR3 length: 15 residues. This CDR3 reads CASSPTGQAITEAFF. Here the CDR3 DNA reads TGTGCCAGCAGCCCTACGGGACAGGCAATCACTGAAGCTTTCTTT.

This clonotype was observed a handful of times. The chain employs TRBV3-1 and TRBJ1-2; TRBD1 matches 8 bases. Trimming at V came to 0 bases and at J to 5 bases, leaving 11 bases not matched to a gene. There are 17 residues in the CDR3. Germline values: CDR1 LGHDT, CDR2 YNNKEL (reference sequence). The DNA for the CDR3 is TGTGCCAGCAGCCAAGATAGGGGGGACAGGTCAGGATATGGCTACACCTTC. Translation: CASSQDRGDRSGYGYTF.

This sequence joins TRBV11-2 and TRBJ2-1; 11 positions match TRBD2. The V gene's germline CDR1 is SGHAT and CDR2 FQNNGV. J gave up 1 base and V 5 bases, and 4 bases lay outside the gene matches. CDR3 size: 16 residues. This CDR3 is CASSQGTSGSYNEQFF. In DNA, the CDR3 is TGTGCCAGCAGCCAAGGGACTAGCGGTTCCTACAATGAGCAGTTCTTC.

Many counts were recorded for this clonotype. Here the CDR3 DNA reads TGTGCCAGCAGCCAAGATTTACGAGACGGCTACACCTTC. It is translated as CASSQDLRDGYTF. The chain uses TRBV14 and TRBJ1-2; D gene unclear. The CDR3 spans 13 residues. Trimming left V 0 bases short and J 8 bases short, with 10 bases between. Germline V gene sequence: CDR1 SGHDN, CDR2 FVKESK.

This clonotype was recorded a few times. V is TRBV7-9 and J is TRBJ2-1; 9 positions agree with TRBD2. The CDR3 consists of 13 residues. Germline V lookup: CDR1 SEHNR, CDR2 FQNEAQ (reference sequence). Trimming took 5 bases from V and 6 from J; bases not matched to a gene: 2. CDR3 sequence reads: CASSMTSGNEQFF. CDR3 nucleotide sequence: TGTGCCAGCAGCATGACTAGCGGCAATGAGCAGTTCTTC.

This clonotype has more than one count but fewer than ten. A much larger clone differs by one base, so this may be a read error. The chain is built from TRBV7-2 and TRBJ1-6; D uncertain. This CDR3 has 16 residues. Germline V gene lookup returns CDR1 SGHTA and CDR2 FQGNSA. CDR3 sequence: CASSLYSSSYNSPLRF. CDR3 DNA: TGTGCCAGCAGCTTATACAGTAGCTCCTATAATTCACCCCTCCGCTTT. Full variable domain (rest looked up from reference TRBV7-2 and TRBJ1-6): GAGVSQSPSNKVTEKGKDVELRCDPISGHTALYWYRQSLGQGLEFLIYFQGNSAPDKSGLPSDRFSAERTGGSVSTLTIQRTQQEDSAVYLCASSLYSSSYNSPLRFGNGTRLTVT.

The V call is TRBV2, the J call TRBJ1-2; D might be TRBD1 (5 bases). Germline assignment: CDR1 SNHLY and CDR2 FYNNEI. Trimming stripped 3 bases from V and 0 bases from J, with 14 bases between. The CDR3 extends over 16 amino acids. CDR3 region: CASSDRRQLSNYGYTF. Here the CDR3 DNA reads TGTGCCAGCAGTGATAGGCGACAGCTATCTAACTATGGCTACACCTTC. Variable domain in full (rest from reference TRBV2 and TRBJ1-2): EPEVTQTPSHQVTQMGQEVILRCVPISNHLYFYWYRQILGQKVEFLVSFYNNEISEKSEIFDDQFSVERPDGSNFTLKIRSTKLEDSAMYFCASSDRRQLSNYGYTFGSGTRLTVV.

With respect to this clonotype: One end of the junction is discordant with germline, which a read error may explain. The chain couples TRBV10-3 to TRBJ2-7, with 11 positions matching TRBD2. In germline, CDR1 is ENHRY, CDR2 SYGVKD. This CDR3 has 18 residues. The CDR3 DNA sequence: TGTGCCAGCAGTGAAGGCACTAGCGGGAGACCCCTCTCCTACGAGCAGTACTTC. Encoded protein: CASSEGTSGRPLSYEQYF.

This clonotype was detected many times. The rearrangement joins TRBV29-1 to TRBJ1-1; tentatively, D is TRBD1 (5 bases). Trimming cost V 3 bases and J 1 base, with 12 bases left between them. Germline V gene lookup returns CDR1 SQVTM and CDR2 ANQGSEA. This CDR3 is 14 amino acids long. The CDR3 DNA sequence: TGCAGCGTTGATCAGGGTTGGAAGAACACTGAAGCTTTCTTT. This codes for CSVDQGWKNTEAFF.

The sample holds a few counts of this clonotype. CDR3 in DNA: TGCGCCAGCAGCTTGGATTGGGGCACAGATACGCAGTATTTT. It codes for CASSLDWGTDTQYF. The rearrangement joins TRBV5-1 to TRBJ2-3, with D unclear. Germline values: CDR1 SGHRS, CDR2 YFSETQ. This CDR3 region has 14 residues. The V gene lost 0 bases and the J gene lost 1 base, with 6 bases spanning the gap.

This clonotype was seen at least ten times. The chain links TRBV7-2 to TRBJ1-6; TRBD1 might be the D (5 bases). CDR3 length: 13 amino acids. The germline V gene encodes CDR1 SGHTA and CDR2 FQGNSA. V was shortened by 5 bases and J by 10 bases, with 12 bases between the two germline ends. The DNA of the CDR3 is TGTGCCAGCAGCGAGGCCCGGGGCTCACCCCTCCACTTT. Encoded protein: CASSEARGSPLHF.

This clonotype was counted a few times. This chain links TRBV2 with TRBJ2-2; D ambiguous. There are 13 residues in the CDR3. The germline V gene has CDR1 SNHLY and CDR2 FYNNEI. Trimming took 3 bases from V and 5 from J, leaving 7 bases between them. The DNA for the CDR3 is TGTGCCAGCAGTGACGGGTGGACCGGGGAGCTGTTTTTT. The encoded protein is CASSDGWTGELFF.

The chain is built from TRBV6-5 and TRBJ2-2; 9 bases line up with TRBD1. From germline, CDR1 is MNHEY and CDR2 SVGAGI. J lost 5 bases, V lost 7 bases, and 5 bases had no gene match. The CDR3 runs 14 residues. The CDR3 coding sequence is TGTGCCAGCACCCCGACAGGGGGAACCGGGGAGCTGTTTTTT. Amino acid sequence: CASTPTGGTGELFF.

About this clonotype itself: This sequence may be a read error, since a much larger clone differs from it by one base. As DNA, the CDR3 is TGTGCCAGCAGCTTAGGGGGGGCGGGTGGAGCTTTCTTT. Amino acid sequence: CASSLGGAGGAFF. The chain employs TRBV7-6 and TRBJ1-1, with D possibly TRBD1 on 6 matching bases. Germline CDR1 is SGHVS and CDR2 is FNYEAQ. This CDR3 comprises 13 residues. V lost 1 base to trimming and J lost 10 bases, with 13 bases between them.

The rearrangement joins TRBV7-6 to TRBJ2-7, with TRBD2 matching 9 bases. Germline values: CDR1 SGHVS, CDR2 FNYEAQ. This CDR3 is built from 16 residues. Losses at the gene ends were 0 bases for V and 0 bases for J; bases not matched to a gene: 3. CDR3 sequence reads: CASSLAVSGSSYEQYF. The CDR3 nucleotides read TGTGCCAGCAGCTTAGCGGTTAGCGGGAGCTCCTACGAGCAGTACTTC.

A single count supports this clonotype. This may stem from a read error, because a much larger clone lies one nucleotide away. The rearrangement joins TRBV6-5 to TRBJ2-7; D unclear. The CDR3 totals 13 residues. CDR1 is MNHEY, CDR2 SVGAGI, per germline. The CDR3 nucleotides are TGTGCCAGCAGTTTCCGGGCCTCCTACAAGCAGTACTTC. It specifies CASSFRASYKQYF.

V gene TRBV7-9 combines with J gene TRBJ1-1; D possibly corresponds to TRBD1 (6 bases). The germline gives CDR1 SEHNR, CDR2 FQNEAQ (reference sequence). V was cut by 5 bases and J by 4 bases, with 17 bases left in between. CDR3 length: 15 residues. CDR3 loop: CASSLTSGGATEAFF. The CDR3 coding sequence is TGTGCCAGCAGCCTAACTAGCGGGGGGGCCACTGAAGCTTTCTTT.

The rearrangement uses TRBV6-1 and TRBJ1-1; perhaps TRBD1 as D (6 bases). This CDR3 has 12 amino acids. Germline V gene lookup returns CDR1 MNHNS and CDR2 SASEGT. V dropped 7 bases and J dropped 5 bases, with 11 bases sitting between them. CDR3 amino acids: CASTEQGTEAFF. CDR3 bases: TGTGCCAGCACCGAACAGGGAACTGAAGCTTTCTTT.

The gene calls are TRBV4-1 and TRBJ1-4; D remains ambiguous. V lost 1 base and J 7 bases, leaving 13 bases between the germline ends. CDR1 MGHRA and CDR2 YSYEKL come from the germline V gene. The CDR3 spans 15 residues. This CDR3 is CASSQGHSLIEKLFF. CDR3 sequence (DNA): TGCGCCAGCAGCCAAGGCCATTCGTTAATTGAAAAACTGTTTTTT.

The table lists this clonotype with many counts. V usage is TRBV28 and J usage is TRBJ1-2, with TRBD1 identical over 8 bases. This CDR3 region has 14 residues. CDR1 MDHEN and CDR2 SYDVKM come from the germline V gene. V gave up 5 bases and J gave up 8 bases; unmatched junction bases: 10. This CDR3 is CASSPTAGGEGYTF. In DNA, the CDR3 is TGTGCCAGCAGTCCAACAGCAGGGGGCGAAGGCTACACCTTC.

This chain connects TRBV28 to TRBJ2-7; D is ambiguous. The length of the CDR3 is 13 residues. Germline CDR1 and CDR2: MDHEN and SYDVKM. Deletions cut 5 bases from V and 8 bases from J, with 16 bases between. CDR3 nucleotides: TGTGCCAGCAGTCTCACGAATCCCCAACAGCAGTACTTC. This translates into CASSLTNPQQQYF.

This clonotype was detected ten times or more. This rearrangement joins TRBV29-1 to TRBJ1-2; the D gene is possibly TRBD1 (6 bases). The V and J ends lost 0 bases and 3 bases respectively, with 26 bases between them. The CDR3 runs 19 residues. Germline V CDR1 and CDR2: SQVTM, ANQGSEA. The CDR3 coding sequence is TGCAGCGTTGAAGATCGGACGATACAGGGCGGGGGCTTAGACTATGGCTACACCTTC. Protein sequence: CSVEDRTIQGGGLDYGYTF.

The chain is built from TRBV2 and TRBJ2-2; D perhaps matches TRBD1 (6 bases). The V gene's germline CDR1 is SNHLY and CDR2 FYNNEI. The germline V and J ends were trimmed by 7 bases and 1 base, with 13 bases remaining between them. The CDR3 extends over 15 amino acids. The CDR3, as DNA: TGTGCCAGCACTCGACAGGCCGAGAACACCGGGGAGCTGTTTTTT. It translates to CASTRQAENTGELFF.

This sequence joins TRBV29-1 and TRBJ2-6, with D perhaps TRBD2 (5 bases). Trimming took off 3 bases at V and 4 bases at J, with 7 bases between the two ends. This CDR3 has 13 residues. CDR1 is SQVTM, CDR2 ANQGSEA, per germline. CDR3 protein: CSVDGVGANVLTF. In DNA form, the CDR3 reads TGCAGCGTTGACGGGGTCGGGGCCAACGTCCTGACTTTC.

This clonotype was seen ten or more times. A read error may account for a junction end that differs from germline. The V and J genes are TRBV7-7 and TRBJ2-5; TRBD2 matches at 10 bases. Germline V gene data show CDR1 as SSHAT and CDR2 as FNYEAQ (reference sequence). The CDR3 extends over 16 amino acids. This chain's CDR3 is CASSLGASGGGETQYF. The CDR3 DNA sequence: TGTGCTAGCAGCTTAGGTGCTAGCGGGGGTGGTGAGACCCAGTACTTC.

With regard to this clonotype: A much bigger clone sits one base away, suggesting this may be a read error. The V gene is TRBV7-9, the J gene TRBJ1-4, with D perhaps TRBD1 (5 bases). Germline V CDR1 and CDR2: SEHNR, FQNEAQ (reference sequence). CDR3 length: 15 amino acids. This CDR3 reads CASSSLTDPDEKLVF. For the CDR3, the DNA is TGTGCCAGCAGCTCCTTGACAGACCCAGATGAAAAACTGGTTTTT.

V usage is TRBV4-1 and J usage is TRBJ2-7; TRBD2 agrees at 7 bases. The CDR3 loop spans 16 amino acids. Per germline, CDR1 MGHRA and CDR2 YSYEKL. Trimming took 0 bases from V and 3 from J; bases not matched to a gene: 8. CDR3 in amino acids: CASSQDRQLAIYEQYF. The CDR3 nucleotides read TGCGCCAGCAGCCAAGACAGGCAACTAGCGATCTACGAGCAGTACTTC.

CDR3 loop: CASSLAGTATNYGYTF. The CDR3 DNA reads as TGTGCCAGCAGTTTAGCGGGGACAGCTACTAACTATGGCTACACCTTC. The rearrangement links TRBV12-3 or TRBV12-4 to TRBJ1-2; 7 bases align to TRBD1. The CDR3 sequence is 16 residues long. The junction had 4 bases not matched to a gene; V was cut back by 0 bases and J by 0 bases.